These 12 T cell receptor beta chains originate from one sample sequenced in a study of cytotoxic CD8 clonotypes in ibrutinib-treated CLL. This table comes from immunoSEQ multiplex PCR, and its TCRdb copy is limited to in-frame clones, with some not included. The table shows approximately 130,000 clones, with around four fifths occurring only once. Here the sequenced sample was PBMCs, taken after 24 months of ibrutinib treatment. Receptor source: a human donor with chronic lymphocytic leukemia.

This rearrangement joins TRBV19 to TRBJ2-2; D is perhaps TRBD1 or TRBD2 (5 bases each). CDR3 length: 13 amino acids. CDR1 is LNHDA, CDR2 SQIVND, per germline (reference sequence). Trimming took 2 bases from V and 6 from J, leaving 7 bases between them. The CDR3 is CASSIWDAGELFF. The CDR3 DNA follows: TGTGCCAGTAGTATATGGGACGCCGGGGAGCTGTTTTTT.

The J gene is TRBJ2-3, the V gene TRBV7-3, with D perhaps assigned TRBD1 or TRBD2 (5 bases each). The CDR3 has 15 residues. CDR1 SGHTA and CDR2 FQGTGA come from the germline V gene. V was shortened by 0 bases and J by 4 bases, with 11 bases between the two germline ends. Here the CDR3 DNA reads TGTGCCAGCAGCTTAACGGCTAGCAGGGCAGATACGCAGTATTTT. Amino acid sequence: CASSLTASRADTQYF.

The CDR3 DNA follows: TGTGCCATCAGTCAGGGGGTTGACTATGGCTACACCTTC. The encoded protein is CAISQGVDYGYTF. The chain combines TRBV10-3 with TRBJ1-2; 7 nucleotides match TRBD1. Germline CDR1 and CDR2: ENHRY and SYGVKD. This CDR3 has 13 residues. V lost 5 bases, J lost 3 bases, and 3 bases stayed unmatched.

To note about this clone: Sequence at one end of the junction differs from germline and may be a read error. The CDR3 loop is CATSGEITGEPNYGYTF. In DNA form, the CDR3 reads TGTGCCACCAGCGGAGAAATTACAGGGGAGCCCAACTATGGCTACACCTTC. The chain couples TRBV15 to TRBJ1-2; 7 nucleotides match TRBD1. The germline V gene encodes CDR1 LNHNV and CDR2 YYDKDF (reference sequence). This CDR3 comprises 17 residues.

For this clone: At the DNA level, this CDR3 is encoded by other sequences in the same sample as well. The chain is built from TRBV10-3 and TRBJ1-2, with D possibly TRBD1 on 5 matching bases. CDR3 length: 13 residues. Germline V gene lookup returns CDR1 ENHRY and CDR2 SYGVKD. The V end lost 0 bases, the J end lost 4 bases, and 6 bases lay between the germline ends. The CDR3 bases are TGTGCCATCAGTGAGTCGAGGGGCTATGGCTACACCTTC. Residues: CAISESRGYGYTF.

V usage is TRBV21-1 and J usage is TRBJ2-3. TRBV21-1 is labeled a pseudogene. This CDR3 has 11 residues. CDR3 in amino acids: CASPPRHTQYF. The CDR3 bases are TGTGCCAGCCCCCCACGGCATACGCAGTATTTT.

Only one count was recorded for this clone. The CDR3 DNA is TGTGCCAGTAGTATATTAAGGCCAGGGGAAGGCGCAGATACGCAGTATTTT. It codes for CASSILRPGEGADTQYF. The rearrangement joins TRBV19 to TRBJ2-3; D possibly corresponds to TRBD1 (6 bases). V lost 2 bases, J lost 4 bases, and 19 bases lay in between. The V gene's germline CDR1 is LNHDA and CDR2 SQIVND (reference sequence). This CDR3 is built from 17 residues.

The chain joins TRBV5-1 to TRBJ2-7; D is undetermined. This CDR3 comprises 11 residues. Trimming cost V 0 bases and J 5 bases, with 3 bases left between them. Germline V gene lookup returns CDR1 SGHRS and CDR2 YFSETQ. The CDR3 protein is CASSLADEQYF. DNA of the CDR3: TGCGCCAGCAGCTTGGCCGACGAGCAGTACTTC.

This clone was recorded only once. The V gene is TRBV5-1, the J gene TRBJ2-1; D is uncertain. Per the germline V gene, CDR1 is SGHRS and CDR2 is YFSETQ. CDR3 length equals 15 residues. Trimming shortened V by 0 bases and J by 4 bases, and 11 bases separated the two germline ends. CDR3 protein: CASSLEGSSYNEQFF. CDR3 DNA: TGCGCCAGCAGCTTGGAGGGTAGCTCGTACAATGAGCAGTTCTTC.

This clone was counted between two and nine times. The chain is built from TRBV10-3 and TRBJ2-7, with 8 bases lining up with TRBD2. The CDR3 consists of 12 residues. Germline V CDR1 and CDR2: ENHRY, SYGVKD. J was trimmed by 6 bases and V by 6 bases; bases with no gene match: 4. The CDR3 loop reads CAISGGTSEQYF. CDR3 coding DNA: TGTGCCATCAGCGGGGGGACTAGCGAGCAGTACTTC.

In this sample, this clone turned up once. The chain employs TRBV28 and TRBJ1-1; 8 nucleotides line up with TRBD1. The CDR3 consists of 15 residues. CDR1 MDHEN and CDR2 SYDVKM come from the germline V gene. Unmatched junction bases numbered 8, after V lost 7 bases and J lost 1 base. CDR3 protein: CASNKPGTGNTEAFF. In DNA form, the CDR3 reads TGTGCCAGCAATAAACCTGGGACAGGGAACACTGAAGCTTTCTTT.

The genes are TRBV2 and TRBJ2-5, with 15 bases fitting TRBD2. The CDR3 is 17 amino acids. Trimming cost V 7 bases and J 5 bases; bases outside gene matches: 11. Germline CDR1 SNHLY, CDR2 FYNNEI. As DNA, the CDR3 is TGTGCCAGCACCCTAGTCCGGACTAGCGGGGGGGTGGAGACCCAGTACTTC. Residues: CASTLVRTSGGVETQYF.